The 17 T cell receptor beta chains given below trace back to one sample, sequenced in a study of lymphopenia after photon versus proton radiotherapy. The assay was immunoSEQ multiplex PCR, and TCRdb's table has in-frame clones only and misses some. The sample includes about 34,000 clones, over 75% of them seen just once. The material sequenced was peripheral blood, taken from a patient treated with proton-based radiotherapy. These receptors all stem from a woman in her 70s with pancreatic cancer.

This clone was seen a handful of times. This sequence joins TRBV7-9 and TRBJ1-1; a possible D gene is TRBD1 (6 bases). CDR1 is SEHNR and CDR2 is FQNEAQ in the germline V gene (reference sequence). Trimming removed 1 base from V and 4 bases from J, with 10 bases in between. This CDR3 contains 14 residues. CDR3 protein: CASSLVQGGTEAFF. The CDR3 nucleotides read TGTGCCAGCAGCTTAGTACAGGGTGGCACTGAAGCTTTCTTT.

This clone has just one count. The gene calls are TRBV2 and TRBJ2-4; a weak D match, TRBD2 (5 bases). Trimming removed 5 bases from V and 16 bases from J, with 12 bases in between. CDR1 and CDR2 (germline): SNHLY, FYNNEI. The CDR3 is made up of 10 amino acids. CDR3 sequence (DNA): TGTGCCAGCAGTCGGGATTCCCGATACTTC. Encoded protein: CASSRDSRYF.

The chain is built from TRBV5-1 and TRBJ1-1, with D tentatively TRBD1 (6 bases). Germline-derived CDR1 and CDR2 are SGHRS and YFSETQ. CDR3 length: 13 amino acids. V lost 0 bases, J lost 10 bases, and 13 bases lay in between. The DNA for the CDR3 is TGCGCCAGCAGCTTGGACAGGACAGCTTCAGCTTTCTTT. Its protein product is CASSLDRTASAFF.

This chain uses TRBV5-4 with TRBJ1-1; 11 bases align to TRBD1. Germline CDR1 reads SGHNT; CDR2 reads YYREEE (reference sequence). With V trimmed by 2 bases and J by 6 bases, 6 bases remained unmatched. This CDR3 spans 15 amino acids. CDR3 loop: CASSLPGQGGAEAFF. The CDR3, as DNA: TGTGCCAGCAGCTTACCGGGACAGGGGGGAGCTGAAGCTTTCTTT.

The chain carries TRBV28 and TRBJ1-2; TRBD1 matches at 9 bases. The CDR3 loop spans 15 amino acids. The trim removed 2 bases at V and 7 bases at J, leaving 8 bases unmatched. CDR1 MDHEN and CDR2 SYDVKM come from the germline V gene. CDR3 coding DNA: TGTGCCAGCAGTTTACATGACAGGGGGTATATTGGCTACACCTTC. It codes for CASSLHDRGYIGYTF.

The chain employs TRBV9 and TRBJ2-7, with a weak D call TRBD1 (6 bases). Germline V CDR1 and CDR2: SGDLS, YYNGEE. Deletions cut 2 bases from V and 2 bases from J, with 11 bases between. This CDR3 has 14 residues. The CDR3 loop is CASSVRQDPYEQYF. CDR3 sequence (DNA): TGTGCCAGCAGCGTCCGACAGGACCCCTACGAGCAGTACTTC.

In DNA, the CDR3 is TGTGCCAGCAGTGGCGTTATGAACACTGAAGCTTTCTTT. Protein product: CASSGVMNTEAFF. This chain joins TRBV6-5 and TRBJ1-1; no clear D gene. The germline V and J ends were trimmed by 5 bases and 0 bases, with 7 bases remaining between them. The CDR3 extends over 13 amino acids. Germline V gives CDR1 MNHEY, CDR2 SVGAGI.

The table lists this clone with a few counts. This chain uses TRBV5-5 with TRBJ1-5; tentative D call: TRBD1 (6 bases). Trimming cost V 1 base and J 3 bases, with 11 bases left between them. The CDR3 length is 15 residues. CDR1 SGHKS and CDR2 YYEKEE come from the germline V gene (reference sequence). In DNA, the CDR3 is TGTGCCAGCAGCTTGACGGGGGCGCCCAATCAGCCCCAGCATTTT. Amino acid sequence: CASSLTGAPNQPQHF. Looking up the rest from reference TRBV5-5 and TRBJ1-5 gives the full variable domain: DAGVTQSPTHLIKTRGQQVTLRCSPISGHKSVSWYQQVLGQGPQFIFQYYEKEERGRGNFPDRFSARQFPNYSSELNVNALLLGDSALYLCASSLTGAPNQPQHFGDGTRLSIL.

The chain uses TRBV19 and TRBJ2-7; 10 bases map to TRBD1. Looked up from germline, CDR1 is LNHDA and CDR2 is SQIVND (reference sequence). The CDR3 is 15 amino acids. V dropped 1 base and J dropped 3; count of bases not matched to a gene: 3. DNA of the CDR3: TGTGCCAGTAGTATAGGACAGGGGGCCTACTACGAGCAGTACTTC. Translating it yields CASSIGQGAYYEQYF.

V is TRBV9 and J is TRBJ1-1, with a weak D call TRBD1 (5 bases). The CDR3 extends over 13 amino acids. Germline assignment: CDR1 SGDLS and CDR2 YYNGEE. The V gene lost 0 bases and the J gene lost 5 bases, with 8 bases spanning the gap. The CDR3 DNA follows: TGTGCCAGCAGCGTAGAGGGGAGGACTGAAGCTTTCTTT. It encodes CASSVEGRTEAFF.

The V and J genes are TRBV5-6 and TRBJ2-7; D gene unclear. CDR3 length equals 11 residues. V was trimmed by 4 bases and J by 0 bases, leaving 2 bases between them. Germline CDR1 SGHDT, CDR2 YYEEEE. The CDR3 nucleotides read TGTGCCAGCAGCGTCTCCTACGAGCAGTACTTC. Protein sequence: CASSVSYEQYF.

The CDR3 protein is CAISGQTGTESTDTQYF. CDR3 DNA sequence: TGTGCCATCAGTGGCCAGACCGGGACGGAAAGCACAGATACGCAGTATTTT. The rearrangement joins TRBV10-3 to TRBJ2-3; D possibly uses TRBD1 or TRBD2 (5 bases each). Germline lookup yields CDR1 ENHRY and CDR2 SYGVKD. Trimming shortened V by 4 bases and J by 0 bases, and 17 bases separated the two germline ends. The CDR3 consists of 17 residues.

V is TRBV5-1 and J is TRBJ2-3; 7 nucleotides match TRBD2. The CDR3 length is 17 residues. V shed 4 bases and J 0 bases; nucleotides not matched to a gene: 11. Germline V gene data show CDR1 as SGHRS and CDR2 as YFSETQ. The CDR3 here is CASSLGLLATSTDTQYF. As DNA, the CDR3 is TGCGCCAGCAGCCTCGGGCTACTAGCGACTAGCACAGATACGCAGTATTTT. The full variable domain, rest sourced from reference TRBV5-1 and TRBJ2-3, is KAGVTQTPRYLIKTRGQQVTLSCSPISGHRSVSWYQQTPGQGLQFLFEYFSETQRNKGNFPGRFSGRQFSNSRSEMNVSTLELGDSALYLCASSLGLLATSTDTQYFGPGTRLTVL.

The V call is TRBV6-5, the J call TRBJ1-1, with D perhaps matching TRBD1 (5 bases). Trimming pared 2 bases from V and 8 bases from J, leaving 15 bases between. The germline CDR1 and CDR2 sequences are MNHEY and SVGAGI. The CDR3 has 14 residues. CDR3 coding DNA: TGTGCCAGCAGTTACGGGGGTCGGCCTGGGGAAGCTTTCTTT. As protein: CASSYGGRPGEAFF.

CDR3 sequence (DNA): TGTGCCAGCAACCGATTGGGGAGAGGGAGCACAGATACGCAGTATTTT. Translated: CASNRLGRGSTDTQYF. This chain uses TRBV7-8 with TRBJ2-3, with D tentatively TRBD2 (5 bases). The V gene lost 7 bases and the J gene lost 0 bases, with 17 bases spanning the gap. The CDR3 length is 16 residues. Germline CDR1 reads SGHVS; CDR2 reads FQNEAQ. Complete variable domain (other parts from reference TRBV7-8 and TRBJ2-3): GAGVSQSPRYKVAKRGQDVALRCDPISGHVSLFWYQQALGQGPEFLTYFQNEAQLDKSGLPSDRFFAERPEGSVSTLKIQRTQQEDSAVYLCASNRLGRGSTDTQYFGPGTRLTVL.

The rearrangement joins TRBV6-1 to TRBJ1-2; no clear D. This CDR3 spans 12 amino acids. The germline gives CDR1 MNHNS, CDR2 SASEGT. V dropped 3 bases and J dropped 6 bases, with 8 bases sitting between them. The CDR3 region is CASSDSWDGYTF. CDR3 nucleotides: TGTGCCAGCAGTGACAGTTGGGATGGCTACACCTTC.

V is TRBV19 and J is TRBJ1-4; no reliable D call. The CDR3 covers 11 residues. Per germline, CDR1 LNHDA and CDR2 SQIVND (reference sequence). Trimming cost V 6 bases and J 8 bases, with 7 bases left between them. CDR3 sequence (DNA): TGTGCCAGTAGCCGGGAGGAAAAACTGTTTTTT. Its protein is CASSREEKLFF.